The 21 T cell receptor beta chains below come from one sample, sequenced in a study of blood T cells in healthy people across ages. The use of a sample-barcoded 5' primer and a J-beta primer mix characterized a second PCR of about 7 to 12 cycles. TCRdb called the 5' RACE reads again in MiXCR, with one record for every CDR3 protein. The sample yields some 710,000 distinct CDR3 sequences, about a fifth seen once. The sequenced material came from blood. The receptors here all came from a man between 65 and 85 years old in good health.

This clonotype was seen only a few times. The chain joins TRBV7-2 to TRBJ2-7, with D perhaps TRBD2 (5 bases). The length of the CDR3 is 14 residues. Trimming left V 4 bases short and J 1 base short, with 11 bases between. Germline values: CDR1 SGHTA, CDR2 FQGNSA. CDR3 residues: CASSSLEASYEQYF. CDR3 nucleotides: TGTGCCAGCAGCTCACTAGAAGCTTCCTACGAGCAGTACTTC.

In this sample, this clonotype turned up many times. The chain combines TRBV5-1 with TRBJ2-3; tentative D call: TRBD2 (7 bases). V was trimmed by 0 bases and J by 2 bases, leaving 13 bases between them. Germline V gene lookup returns CDR1 SGHRS and CDR2 YFSETQ. The CDR3 extends over 16 amino acids. In DNA form, the CDR3 reads TGCGCCAGCAGCTTGGAACGCGGGGGCTTCACAGATACGCAGTATTTT. This gives the protein CASSLERGGFTDTQYF.

V gene TRBV7-3 combines with J gene TRBJ2-3, with a possible D match to TRBD2 (6 bases). Germline CDR1 SGHTA, CDR2 FQGTGA. The CDR3 has 14 amino acids. V was clipped by 4 bases and J by 5 bases, with 13 bases between them. The CDR3 is CASSSLRGGDTQYF. The CDR3 DNA reads TGTGCCAGCAGCTCGCTTCGGGGAGGAGATACGCAGTATTTT. The entire variable domain, with the rest obtained from reference TRBV7-3 and TRBJ2-3, is as follows: GAGVSQTPSNKVTEKGKYVELRCDPISGHTALYWYRQSLGQGPEFLIYFQGTGAADDSGLPNDRFFAVRPEGSVSTLKIQRTERGDSAVYLCASSSLRGGDTQYFGPGTRLTVL.

The chain is built from TRBV27 and TRBJ2-5; D is undetermined. CDR3 length: 10 residues. In germline, CDR1 is MNHEY, CDR2 SMNVEV (reference sequence). V dropped 7 bases and J dropped 7 bases, with 7 bases sitting between them. The CDR3 DNA reads as TGTGCCAGCACCGAAGGGACCCAGTACTTC. It specifies CASTEGTQYF.

This clonotype was observed a few times. This rearrangement joins TRBV6-5 to TRBJ1-6; D uncertain. Trimming pared 7 bases from V and 8 bases from J, leaving 15 bases between. The V gene's germline CDR1 is MNHEY and CDR2 SVGAGI. The CDR3 length is 14 residues. This CDR3 reads CASKTRERDSPLHF. Here the CDR3 DNA reads TGTGCCAGCAAAACTAGGGAGAGGGATTCACCCCTCCACTTT.

There are a few counts of this clonotype. The V and J genes are TRBV7-8 and TRBJ1-6, with D hard to call. Germline CDR1 is SGHVS and CDR2 is FQNEAQ. The CDR3 is made up of 12 amino acids. Trimming stripped 4 bases from V and 11 bases from J, with 9 bases between. The CDR3 DNA sequence: TGTGCCAGCAGCTCCCCAAGGACACCCCTCCACTTT. Its protein product is CASSSPRTPLHF.

The genes are TRBV5-1 and TRBJ2-5, with D tentatively TRBD2 (7 bases). The CDR3 loop spans 15 amino acids. Germline V gene lookup returns CDR1 SGHRS and CDR2 YFSETQ. The ends were cut back, 1 base at V and 4 bases at J, with 14 bases in the middle. The CDR3 loop is CASSLLEGGRETQYF. CDR3 DNA sequence: TGCGCCAGCAGCTTGCTCGAGGGGGGGCGAGAGACCCAGTACTTC.

This chain uses TRBV7-2 with TRBJ2-5, with 12 bases identical to TRBD2. Germline V CDR1 and CDR2: SGHTA, FQGNSA. V was clipped by 1 base and J by 2 bases; unmatched bases: 5. The CDR3 spans 17 residues. The chain's CDR3 is CASSLGPSGGGQETQYF. Here the CDR3 DNA reads TGTGCCAGCAGCTTAGGCCCTAGCGGGGGGGGTCAAGAGACCCAGTACTTC.

This clonotype came up a few times. One end of the junction does not line up with germline, which may come from a read error. This rearrangement joins TRBV20-1 to TRBJ2-3; the match to TRBD2 covers 7 bases. Germline assignment: CDR1 DFQATT and CDR2 SNEGSKA (reference sequence). CDR3 length: 16 residues. The CDR3 is CSAVFGRGVSTDTQYF. Written as DNA, the CDR3 is TGTAGTGCCGTGTTTGGACGGGGGGTAAGCACAGATACGCAGTATTTT.

V is TRBV3-1 and J is TRBJ2-2; D is uncertain. Looked up from germline, CDR1 is LGHDT and CDR2 is YNNKEL (reference sequence). There are 12 residues in the CDR3. Trimming stripped 2 bases from V and 7 bases from J, with 5 bases between. CDR3 loop: CASSQLSGELFF. CDR3 nucleotide sequence: TGTGCCAGCAGCCAACTCAGCGGGGAGCTGTTTTTT.

The rearrangement joins TRBV20-1 to TRBJ2-2; D may be TRBD1 (7 bases). Germline V gene sequence: CDR1 DFQATT, CDR2 SNEGSKA (reference sequence). This CDR3 is 12 amino acids long. The CDR3 DNA reads as TGCAGGGCGGGACAGATCACCGGGGAGCTGTTTTTT. It encodes CRAGQITGELFF.

The gene calls are TRBV9 and TRBJ2-1, with TRBD2 identical over 7 bases. This CDR3 is built from 15 residues. J lost 0 bases, V lost 5 bases, and 5 bases had no gene match. Germline CDR1 SGDLS, CDR2 YYNGEE. CDR3 in amino acids: CASRGPSGSYNEQFF. The CDR3 DNA sequence: TGTGCCAGCAGGGGACCTAGCGGCTCCTACAATGAGCAGTTCTTC.

This clonotype was seen more than once but under ten times. The V call is TRBV18, the J call TRBJ2-5, with D perhaps TRBD2 (5 bases). The DNA end favors TRBJ2-7, so the J call may be wrong. The CDR3 runs to 14 residues. Germline V lookup: CDR1 KGHSH, CDR2 LQKENI. As DNA, the CDR3 is TGTGCCAGCTCACCAACGCGAGGGACCTACGAGCAGTACTTC. It translates to CASSPTRGTYEQYF.

This clonotype was seen a few times. This chain links TRBV7-2 with TRBJ1-2; no clear D gene. Germline loops: CDR1 SGHTA, CDR2 FQGNSA. V was shortened by 2 bases and J by 4 bases, with 17 bases between the two germline ends. CDR3 size: 16 residues. CDR3 nucleotide sequence: TGTGCCAGCAGCTTAAATAAAAACATCCAGATCTATGGCTACACCTTC. Translation gives CASSLNKNIQIYGYTF.

This clonotype has at least ten counts. The chain recombines TRBV2 with TRBJ2-1, with TRBD2 as a possible D gene (5 bases). The CDR3 runs to 14 residues. Trimming cost V 5 bases and J 3 bases, with 11 bases left between them. CDR1 is SNHLY, CDR2 FYNNEI, per germline. CDR3 in DNA: TGTGCCAGCAGTACTGCGGGTAACTACAATGAGCAGTTCTTC. Translated: CASSTAGNYNEQFF.

V and J are TRBV5-1 and TRBJ1-5; no firm D call. The CDR3 is 13 amino acids. Germline V CDR1 and CDR2: SGHRS, YFSETQ. V lost 3 bases, J lost 4 bases, and 8 bases lay in between. CDR3 DNA: TGCGCCAGCAGCTGGAGTATTAATCAGCCCCAGCATTTT. Its protein is CASSWSINQPQHF.

Ten or more counts support this clonotype. The rearrangement joins TRBV18 to TRBJ1-3; TRBD1 matches 7 bases. Unmatched junction bases numbered 4, after V lost 2 bases and J lost 0 bases. The CDR3 contains 16 residues. Germline V gene lookup returns CDR1 KGHSH and CDR2 LQKENI. This chain's CDR3 is CASSPRDSSSGNTIYF. The CDR3 DNA reads TGTGCCAGCTCACCAAGGGACAGCTCCTCTGGAAACACCATATATTTT.

The V and J genes are TRBV6-5 and TRBJ2-7; the D gene is possibly TRBD1 (5 bases). The germline V and J ends were trimmed by 6 bases and 0 bases, with 9 bases remaining between them. CDR1 is MNHEY, CDR2 SVGAGI, per germline. This CDR3 region has 13 residues. The CDR3 spells CASRRTSSYEQYF. The CDR3 DNA reads as TGTGCCAGCAGGCGGACAAGCTCCTACGAGCAGTACTTC.

This clonotype showed up many times. The chain employs TRBV6-1 and TRBJ2-7; maybe TRBD1 (5 bases). V gave up 3 bases and J gave up 1 base, with 10 bases separating them. Germline CDR1 is MNHNS and CDR2 is SASEGT. The CDR3 consists of 14 residues. The CDR3 sequence: CASSDREGSYEQYF. CDR3 in DNA: TGTGCCAGCAGTGACAGGGAAGGGTCCTACGAGCAGTACTTC.

This chain links TRBV20-1 with TRBJ2-5; 9 positions agree with TRBD1. The DNA end favors TRBJ2-7, so the J call may be wrong. The CDR3 is made up of 12 amino acids. The germline V gene has CDR1 DFQATT and CDR2 SNEGSKA (reference sequence). In nucleotides, the CDR3 is TGCAGTGCTGGGACAGGGAGAGGCGAGCAGTACTTC. It encodes CSAGTGRGEQYF.

The chain combines TRBV5-1 with TRBJ2-3; 9 nucleotides line up with TRBD2. V was clipped by 1 base and J by 4 bases; unmatched bases: 4. CDR1 and CDR2 (germline): SGHRS, YFSETQ. The length of the CDR3 is 15 residues. CDR3 coding DNA: TGCGCCAGCAGCTTGTGGCTAGCGGGACCAGATACGCAGTATTTT. Translating gives CASSLWLAGPDTQYF.